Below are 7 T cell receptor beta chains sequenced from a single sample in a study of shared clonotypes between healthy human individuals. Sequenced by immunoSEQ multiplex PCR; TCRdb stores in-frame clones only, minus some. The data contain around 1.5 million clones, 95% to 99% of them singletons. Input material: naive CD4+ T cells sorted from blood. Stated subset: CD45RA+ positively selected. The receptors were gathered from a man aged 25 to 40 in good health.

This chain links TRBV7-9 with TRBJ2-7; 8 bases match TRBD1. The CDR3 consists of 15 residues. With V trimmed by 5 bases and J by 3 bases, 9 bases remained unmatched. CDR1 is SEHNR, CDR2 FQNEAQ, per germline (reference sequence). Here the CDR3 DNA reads TGTGCCAGCAGCCTCTGGACAGGGTCCTTCTACGAGCAGTACTTC. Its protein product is CASSLWTGSFYEQYF.

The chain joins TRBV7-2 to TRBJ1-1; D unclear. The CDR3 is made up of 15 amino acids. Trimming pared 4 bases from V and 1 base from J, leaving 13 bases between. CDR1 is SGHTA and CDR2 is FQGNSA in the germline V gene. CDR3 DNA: TGTGCCAGCAGCTACGGACGGGATAAGAACACTGAAGCTTTCTTT. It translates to CASSYGRDKNTEAFF.

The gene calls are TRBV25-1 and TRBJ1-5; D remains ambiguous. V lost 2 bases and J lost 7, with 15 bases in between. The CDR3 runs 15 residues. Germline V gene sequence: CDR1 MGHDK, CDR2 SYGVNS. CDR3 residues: CASSEDGRDWQPQHF. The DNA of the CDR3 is TGTGCCAGCAGTGAAGATGGTAGGGATTGGCAGCCCCAGCATTTT.

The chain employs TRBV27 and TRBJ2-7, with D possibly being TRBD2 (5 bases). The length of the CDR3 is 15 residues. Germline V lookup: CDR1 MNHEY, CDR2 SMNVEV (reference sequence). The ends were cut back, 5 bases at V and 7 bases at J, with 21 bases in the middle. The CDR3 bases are TGTGCCAGCAGTGCCCAGAGAGGGTTCGGGGAGGAGCAGTACTTC. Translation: CASSAQRGFGEEQYF.

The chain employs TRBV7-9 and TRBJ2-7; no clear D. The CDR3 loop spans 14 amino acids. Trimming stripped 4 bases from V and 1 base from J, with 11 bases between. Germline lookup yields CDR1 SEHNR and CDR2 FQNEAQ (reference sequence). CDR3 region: CASSSVGRSYEQYF. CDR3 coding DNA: TGTGCCAGCAGCTCGGTGGGTAGATCCTACGAGCAGTACTTC.

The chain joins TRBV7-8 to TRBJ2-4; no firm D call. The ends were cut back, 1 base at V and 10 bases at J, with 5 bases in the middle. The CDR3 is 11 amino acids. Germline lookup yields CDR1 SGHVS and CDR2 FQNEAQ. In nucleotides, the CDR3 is TGTGCCAGCAGCTTAGAAGGGATTCAGTACTTC. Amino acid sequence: CASSLEGIQYF.

Here the CDR3 DNA reads TGTGCCAGCAGCTTGGTCGGGACTAGCGGGAGGATCGGATACAATGAGCAGTTCTTC. It specifies CASSLVGTSGRIGYNEQFF. This chain uses TRBV7-9 with TRBJ2-1, with TRBD2 matching 15 bases. The CDR3 sequence is 19 residues long. With 3 bases clipped from V and 4 bases from J, the junction kept 10 bases outside the gene matches. Germline CDR1 is SEHNR and CDR2 is FQNEAQ (reference sequence).